This T cell receptor (beta chain) was sequenced in a study of blood T cell repertoires in COVID-19. The authors' processing: From reference gene primer amplification, estimates of nucleated cell counts were derived. Clones were read by immunoSEQ multiplex PCR, and TCRdb kept only the in-frame ones, dropping some. The V and J calls and clone size come from that table; D and trimming were worked out from the DNA. The sample has some 390,000 clones, 70% to 90% seen once; the top ten hold roughly 1.6%. The V end was cut by 9 bases, the J end by 6 bases, with 14 bases between. The germline gives CDR1 SEHNR, CDR2 FQNEAQ (reference sequence). This CDR3 spans 12 amino acids.

This TCR derives from a woman aged 40 to 50 with COVID-19, enrolled during active disease. The chain recombines TRBV7-9 with TRBJ1-1; no definite D call. The material sequenced was peripheral blood. The CDR3 reads CASTRESAEAFF. CDR3 nucleotide sequence: TGTGCCAGTACCAGAGAATCGGCTGAAGCTTTCTTT.